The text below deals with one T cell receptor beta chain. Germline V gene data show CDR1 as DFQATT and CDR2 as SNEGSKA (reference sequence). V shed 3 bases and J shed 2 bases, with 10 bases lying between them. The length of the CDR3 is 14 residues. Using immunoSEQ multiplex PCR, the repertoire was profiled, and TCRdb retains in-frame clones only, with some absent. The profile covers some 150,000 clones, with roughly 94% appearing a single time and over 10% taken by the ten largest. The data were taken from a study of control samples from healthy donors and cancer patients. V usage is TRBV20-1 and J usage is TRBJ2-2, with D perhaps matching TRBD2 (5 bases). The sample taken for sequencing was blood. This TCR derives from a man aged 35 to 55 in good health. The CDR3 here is CSASWLANTGELFF. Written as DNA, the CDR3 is TGCAGTGCTAGTTGGCTAGCCAACACCGGGGAGCTGTTTTTT.